The 7 T cell receptor delta chains presented below share a single source sample, sequenced in a study of gamma-delta T cells after stem cell transplantation. TCRdb re-processed the RT-PCR reads via CATT. The sample contains about 2,400 delta-chain clones, around 20% of which appear only once. Sequences were obtained from gamma-delta T cells. All receptors derive from a human donor. It is not recorded whose cells these are; they may come from a transplant donor.

The chain employs TRDV1 and TRDJ1; D gene unclear. TCRdb records no J gene; here it was assigned by comparing the DNA to germline. The germline V gene has CDR1 TSWWSYY and CDR2 QGS. The ends were cut back, 0 bases at V and 3 bases at J, with 11 bases in the middle. This CDR3 comprises 15 residues. The CDR3 nucleotides are TGTGCTCTTGGGGAACTATGGTCGGTGGCCGATAAACTCATCTTT. Translating gives CALGELWSVADKLIF.

This clone was counted only a few times. The gene calls are TRDV3 and TRDJ2, with 10 nucleotides matching TRDD3. Germline lookup yields CDR1 TVYSNPD and CDR2 GDNSRS (reference sequence). This CDR3 region has 19 residues. V was clipped by 0 bases and J by 4 bases; unmatched bases: 17. CDR3 region: CAFSSYRGIRPPSTAQLFF. The CDR3 nucleotides read TGTGCCTTTAGTTCCTACCGGGGGATACGCCCGCCTTCGACAGCACAACTCTTCTTT.

This clone is classed as medium-sized. This same CDR3 is encoded by further DNA sequences in the sample. The chain uses TRDV2 and TRDJ3; 9 bases are a match to TRDD3. This CDR3 is 18 amino acids long. Trimming at V came to 0 bases and at J to 0 bases, leaving 2 bases not matched to a gene. Per germline, CDR1 GEAIGNYY and CDR2 EKD. In DNA form, the CDR3 reads TGTGCCTGTGACACCGGGGGATACAGCTCCTGGGACACCCGACAGATGTTTTTC. It is translated as CACDTGGYSSWDTRQMFF.

This sequence joins TRDV2 and TRDJ1; D is perhaps TRDD3 (6 bases). The J gene comes from matching the DNA to germline here; TCRdb lacks it. The CDR3 covers 19 residues. V was clipped by 2 bases and J by 2 bases, with 26 bases between them. Germline V gene lookup returns CDR1 GEAIGNYY and CDR2 EKD. CDR3 amino acids: CACDRCDRGENPRTDKLIF. CDR3 sequence (DNA): TGTGCCTGTGACAGGTGCGACCGGGGGGAGAACCCTCGGACCGATAAACTCATCTTT.

As to this clone: Other nucleotide sequences in the sample specify the same CDR3. The chain combines TRDV1 with TRDJ1, with 10 nucleotides matching TRDD3. In germline, CDR1 is TSWWSYY, CDR2 QGS. V trimming: 1 base; J trimming: 4 bases; junction bases outside the gene matches: 21. This CDR3 is built from 21 residues. For the CDR3, the DNA is TGTGCTCTTGGGGAACCACCGGCCTTCCCTCACTGGGGGATGTTCGGCGATAAACTCATCTTT. Translating gives CALGEPPAFPHWGMFGDKLIF.

Remarks on this clone: Other DNA sequences of this sample code for an identical CDR3. This chain uses TRDV1 with TRDJ1; 9 bases align to TRDD3. The CDR3 is made up of 22 amino acids. Germline CDR1 TSWWSYY, CDR2 QGS. V was clipped by 1 base and J by 0 bases; unmatched bases: 21. This CDR3 is CALGERTSLNTGDTPYTDKLIF. In DNA, the CDR3 is TGTGCTCTTGGGGAACGTACTTCCCTTAACACGGGGGATACCCCGTACACCGATAAACTCATCTTT.

The chain has TRAV29/DV5 and TRDJ1; D may be TRDD3 (7 bases). The J gene, not given by TCRdb, was assigned here from a germline match of the nucleotide sequence. The CDR3 totals 21 residues. The ends were cut back, 0 bases at V and 0 bases at J, with 30 bases in the middle. Germline CDR1 is NSMFDY and CDR2 is ISSIKDK. The CDR3, as DNA: TGTGCAGCAAGCGGGACTTCCTGGGGGGGGACACCGACTTTGGACACCGATAAACTCATCTTT. Residues: CAASGTSWGGTPTLDTDKLIF.